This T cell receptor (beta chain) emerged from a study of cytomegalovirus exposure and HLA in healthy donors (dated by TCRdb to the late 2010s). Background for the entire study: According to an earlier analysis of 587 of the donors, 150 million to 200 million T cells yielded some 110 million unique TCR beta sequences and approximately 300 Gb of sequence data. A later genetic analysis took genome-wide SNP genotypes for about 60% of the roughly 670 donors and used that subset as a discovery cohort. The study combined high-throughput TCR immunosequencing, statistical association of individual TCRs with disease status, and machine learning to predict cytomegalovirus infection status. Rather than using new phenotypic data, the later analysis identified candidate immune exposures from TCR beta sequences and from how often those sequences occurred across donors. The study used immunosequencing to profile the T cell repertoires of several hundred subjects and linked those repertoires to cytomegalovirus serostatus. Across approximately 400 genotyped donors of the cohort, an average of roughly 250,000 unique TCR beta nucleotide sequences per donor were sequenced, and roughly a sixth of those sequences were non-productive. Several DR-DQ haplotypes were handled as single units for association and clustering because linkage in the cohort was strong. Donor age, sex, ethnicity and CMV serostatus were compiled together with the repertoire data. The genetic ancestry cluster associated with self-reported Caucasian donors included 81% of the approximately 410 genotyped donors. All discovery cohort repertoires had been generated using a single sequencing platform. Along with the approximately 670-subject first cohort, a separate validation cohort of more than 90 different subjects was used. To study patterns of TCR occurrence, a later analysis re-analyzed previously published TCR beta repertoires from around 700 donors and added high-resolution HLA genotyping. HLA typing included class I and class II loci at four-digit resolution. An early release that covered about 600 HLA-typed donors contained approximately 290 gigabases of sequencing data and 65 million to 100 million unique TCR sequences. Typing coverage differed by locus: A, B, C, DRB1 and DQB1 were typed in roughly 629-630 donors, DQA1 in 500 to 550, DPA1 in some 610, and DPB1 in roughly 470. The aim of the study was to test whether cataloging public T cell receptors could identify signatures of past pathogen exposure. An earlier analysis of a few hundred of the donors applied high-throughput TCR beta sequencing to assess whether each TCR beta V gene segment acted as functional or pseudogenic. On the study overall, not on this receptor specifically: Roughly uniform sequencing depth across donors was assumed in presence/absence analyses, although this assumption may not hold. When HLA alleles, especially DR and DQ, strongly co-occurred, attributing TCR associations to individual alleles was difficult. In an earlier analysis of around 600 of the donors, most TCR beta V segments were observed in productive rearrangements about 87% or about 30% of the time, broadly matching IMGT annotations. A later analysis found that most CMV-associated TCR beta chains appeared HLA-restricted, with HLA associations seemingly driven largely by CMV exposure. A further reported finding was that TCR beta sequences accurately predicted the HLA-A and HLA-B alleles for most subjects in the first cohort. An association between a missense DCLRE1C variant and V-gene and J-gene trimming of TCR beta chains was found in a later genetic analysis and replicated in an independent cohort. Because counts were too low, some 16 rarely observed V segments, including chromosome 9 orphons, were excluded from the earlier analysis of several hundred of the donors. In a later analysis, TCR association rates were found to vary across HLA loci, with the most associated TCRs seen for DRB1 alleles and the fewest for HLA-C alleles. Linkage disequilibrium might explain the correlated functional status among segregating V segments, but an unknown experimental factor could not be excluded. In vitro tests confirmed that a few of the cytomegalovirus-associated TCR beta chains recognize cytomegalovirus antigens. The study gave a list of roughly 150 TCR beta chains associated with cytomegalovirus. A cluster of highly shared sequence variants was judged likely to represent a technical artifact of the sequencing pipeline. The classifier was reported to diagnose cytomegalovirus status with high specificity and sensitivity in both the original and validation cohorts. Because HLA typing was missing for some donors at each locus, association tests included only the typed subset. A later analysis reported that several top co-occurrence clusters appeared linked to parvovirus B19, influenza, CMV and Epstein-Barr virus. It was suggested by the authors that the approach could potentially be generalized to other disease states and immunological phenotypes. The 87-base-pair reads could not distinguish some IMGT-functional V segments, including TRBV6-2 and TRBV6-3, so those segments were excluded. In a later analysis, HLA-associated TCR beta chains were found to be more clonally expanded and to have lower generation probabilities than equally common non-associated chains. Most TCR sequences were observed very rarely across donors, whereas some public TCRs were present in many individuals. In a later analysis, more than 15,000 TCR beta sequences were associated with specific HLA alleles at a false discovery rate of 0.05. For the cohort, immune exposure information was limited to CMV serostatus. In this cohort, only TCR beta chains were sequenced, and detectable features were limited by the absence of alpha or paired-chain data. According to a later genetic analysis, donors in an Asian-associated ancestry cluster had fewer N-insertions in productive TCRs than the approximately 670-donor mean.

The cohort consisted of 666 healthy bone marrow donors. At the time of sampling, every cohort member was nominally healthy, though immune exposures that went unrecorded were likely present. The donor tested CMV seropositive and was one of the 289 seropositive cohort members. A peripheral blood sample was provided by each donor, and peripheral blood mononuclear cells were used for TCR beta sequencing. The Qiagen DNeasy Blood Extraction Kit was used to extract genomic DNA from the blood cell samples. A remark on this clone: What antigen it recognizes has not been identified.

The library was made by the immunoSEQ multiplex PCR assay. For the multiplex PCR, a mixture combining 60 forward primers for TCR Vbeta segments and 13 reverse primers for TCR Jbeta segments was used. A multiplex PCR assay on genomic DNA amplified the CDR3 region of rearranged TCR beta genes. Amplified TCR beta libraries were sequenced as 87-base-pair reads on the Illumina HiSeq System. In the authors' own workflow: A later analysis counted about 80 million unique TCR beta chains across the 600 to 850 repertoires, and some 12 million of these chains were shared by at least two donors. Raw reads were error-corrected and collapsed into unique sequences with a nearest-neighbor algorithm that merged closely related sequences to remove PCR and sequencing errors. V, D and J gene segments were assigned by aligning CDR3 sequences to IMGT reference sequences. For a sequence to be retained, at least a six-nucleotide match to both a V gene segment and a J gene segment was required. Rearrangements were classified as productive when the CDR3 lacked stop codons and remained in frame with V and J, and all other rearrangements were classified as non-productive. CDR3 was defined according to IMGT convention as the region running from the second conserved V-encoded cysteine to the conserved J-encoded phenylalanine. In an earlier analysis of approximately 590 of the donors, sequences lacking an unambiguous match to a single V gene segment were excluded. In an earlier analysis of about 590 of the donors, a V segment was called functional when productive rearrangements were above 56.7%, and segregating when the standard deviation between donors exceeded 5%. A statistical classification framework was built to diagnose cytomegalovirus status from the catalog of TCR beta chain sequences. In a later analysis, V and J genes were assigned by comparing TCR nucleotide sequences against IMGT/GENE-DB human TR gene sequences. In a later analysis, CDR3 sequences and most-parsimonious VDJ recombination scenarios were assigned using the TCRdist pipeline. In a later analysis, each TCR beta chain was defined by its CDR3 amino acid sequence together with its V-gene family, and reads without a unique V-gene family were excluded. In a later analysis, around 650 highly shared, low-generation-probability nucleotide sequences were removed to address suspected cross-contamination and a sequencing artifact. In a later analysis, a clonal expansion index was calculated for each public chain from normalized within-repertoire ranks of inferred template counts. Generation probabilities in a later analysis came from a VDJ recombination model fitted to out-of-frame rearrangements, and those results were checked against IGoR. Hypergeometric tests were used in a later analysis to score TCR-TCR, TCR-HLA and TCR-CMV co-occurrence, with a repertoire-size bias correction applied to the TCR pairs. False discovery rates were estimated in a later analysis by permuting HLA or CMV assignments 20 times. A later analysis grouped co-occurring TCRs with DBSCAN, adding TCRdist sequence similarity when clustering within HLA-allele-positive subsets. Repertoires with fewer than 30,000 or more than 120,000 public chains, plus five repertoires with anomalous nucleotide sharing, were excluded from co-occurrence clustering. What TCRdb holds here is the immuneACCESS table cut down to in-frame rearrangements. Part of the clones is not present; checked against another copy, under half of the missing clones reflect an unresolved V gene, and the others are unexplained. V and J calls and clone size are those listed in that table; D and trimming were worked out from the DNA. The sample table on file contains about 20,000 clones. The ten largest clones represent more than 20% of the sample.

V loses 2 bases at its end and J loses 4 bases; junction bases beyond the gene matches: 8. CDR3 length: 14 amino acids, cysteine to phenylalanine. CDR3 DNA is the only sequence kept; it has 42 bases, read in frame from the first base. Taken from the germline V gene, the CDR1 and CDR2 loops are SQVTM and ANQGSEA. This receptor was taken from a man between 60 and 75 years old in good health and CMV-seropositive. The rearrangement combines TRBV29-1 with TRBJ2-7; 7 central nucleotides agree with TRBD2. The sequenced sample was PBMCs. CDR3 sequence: CSVERRGSRYEQYF. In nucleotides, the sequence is TGCAGCGTTGAACGTCGCGGGAGTAGGTACGAGCAGTACTTC.